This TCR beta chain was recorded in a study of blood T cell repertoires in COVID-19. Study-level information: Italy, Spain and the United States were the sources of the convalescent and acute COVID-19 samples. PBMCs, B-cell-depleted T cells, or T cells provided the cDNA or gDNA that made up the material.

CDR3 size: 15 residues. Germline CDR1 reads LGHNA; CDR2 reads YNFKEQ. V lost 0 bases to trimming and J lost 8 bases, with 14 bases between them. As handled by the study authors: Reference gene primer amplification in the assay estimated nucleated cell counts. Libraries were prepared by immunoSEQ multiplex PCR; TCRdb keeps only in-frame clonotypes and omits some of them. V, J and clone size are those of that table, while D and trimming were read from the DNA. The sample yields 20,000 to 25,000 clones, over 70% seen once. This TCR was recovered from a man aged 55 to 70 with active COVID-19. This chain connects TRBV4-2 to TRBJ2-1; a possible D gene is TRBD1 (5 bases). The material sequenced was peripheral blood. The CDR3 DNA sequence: TGTGCCAGCAGCCAAGAGGTATCCCAGGGCGATGAGCAGTTCTTC. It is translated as CASSQEVSQGDEQFF.